The rows below give T cell receptor beta chains drawn from one sample of a study of identical twins. TCRdb used MiXCR to reprocess the 5' RACE reads, holding one entry per CDR3 protein. Altogether around 280,000 distinct CDR3 sequences are present, about 8.1% being singletons, with the ten largest covering 2% to 2.5%. The data also belong to a second study, concerning yellow fever vaccine responses in identical twins.

The sequenced material came from memory (CD45RO+) T cells sorted from blood. The receptors shown here come from a woman between 18 and 29 years old in good health. The CDR3 runs from the conserved cysteine through the conserved F or W. The D gene is left open where the match is weak. Only some rows state a clone size, as once, few, many or a class for expanded clones.

>TRBD2|TRBV6-5|TRBJ2-1|-
TGTGCCAGCAGTTACTTCCTAGGGAGGGCATATGAGCAGTTCTTC
CASSYFLGRAYEQFF
>-|TRBV11-2|TRBJ2-3|-
TGTGCCAGCAGCGCCAGGGTGTCTAAGACAGATACGCAGTATTTT
CASSARVSKTDTQYF
>-|TRBV7-3|TRBJ2-2|few
TGTGCCAGCAGCTTATGGGGTGGCACCGGGGAGCTGTTTTTT
CASSLWGGTGELFF
>TRBD1|TRBV27|TRBJ1-2|few
TGTGCCAGCAGTCGCCGGGGACAGGGGGCAAGAAACTATGGCTACACCTTC
CASSRRGQGARNYGYTF
>TRBD1|TRBV12-3/TRBV12-4|TRBJ1-1|-
TGTGCCAGCAGGTGGGACAGAACGAACACTGAAGCTTTCTTT
CASRWDRTNTEAFF
>TRBD1|TRBV12-3/TRBV12-4|TRBJ1-5|many
TGTGCCAGCAGATCACCCGACAGGGCTTGGGGCAATCAGCCCCAGCATTTT
CASRSPDRAWGNQPQHF
>TRBD1|TRBV5-6|TRBJ1-2|-
TGTGCCAGCAGCTCCGTGGACAGGGGTAACTATGGCTACACCTTC
CASSSVDRGNYGYTF
>TRBD1|TRBV5-3|TRBJ1-2|-
TGTGCCAGAAGCTCCAGGGGGCGTGGAGGCTACACCTTC
CARSSRGRGGYTF
>-|TRBV2|TRBJ2-2|-
TGTGCCAGCACCCGTATGGAGTACGGGGAGCTGTTTTTT
CASTRMEYGELFF
>-|TRBV7-9|TRBJ1-5|many
TGTGCCAGCAGCTTATCCCTGAGCAGCAATCAGCCCCAGCATTTT
CASSLSLSSNQPQHF
>-|TRBV5-1|TRBJ1-4|many
TGCGCCAGCAGCTCGACAGCGACTAATGAAAAACTGTTTTTT
CASSSTATNEKLFF
>-|TRBV14|TRBJ2-2|-
TGTGCCAGCAGCCAATACAGGGTGAACACCGGGGAGCTGTTTTTT
CASSQYRVNTGELFF
>TRBD2|TRBV27|TRBJ2-1|few
TGTGCCAGCAGTTTAGTGTTCTCGGCTAGCGGGATCAATGAGCAGTTCTTC
CASSLVFSASGINEQFF
>-|TRBV6-1|TRBJ2-1|-
TGTGCCAGCAGCGAAAGGGTGGGGGGTTACAATGAGCAGTTCTTC
CASSERVGGYNEQFF
>-|TRBV12-3/TRBV12-4|TRBJ2-2|many
TGTGCCAGCAGTTACGTAGCAATTGGGACCGGGGAGCTGTTTTTT
CASSYVAIGTGELFF
>-|TRBV10-3|TRBJ2-3|few
TGTGCCATCAAAGAGCTGGGCACAGATACGCAGTATTTT
CAIKELGTDTQYF
>TRBD1|TRBV11-1|TRBJ1-5|-
TGTGCCTTCAGCTTTAGCTGGGGGACAGTAGGCAATCAGCCCCAGCATTTT
CAFSFSWGTVGNQPQHF
>-|TRBV6-6|TRBJ2-1|-
TGTGCCAGCCTGGCGGGATACAATGAGCAGTTCTTC
CASLAGYNEQFF
>-|TRBV7-8|TRBJ2-5|few
TGTGCCAGCAGCCCCCGGATCGGCATACAAGAGACCCAGCACTTC
CASSPRIGIQETQHF
>TRBD2|TRBV7-9|TRBJ2-3|-
TGTGCCAGCAGCCTAACTGGCGGGAGTTTGACAGATACGCAGTATTTT
CASSLTGGSLTDTQYF
>TRBD2|TRBV10-2|TRBJ2-3|-
TGCGCCAGCAGTGCTCCCGCCGTCGCGGGGGGCGCCCCAGATACGCAGTATTTT
CASSAPAVAGGAPDTQYF
>-|TRBV4-1|TRBJ2-3|many
TGCGCCAGCAGCCAAGAAGCGGGTAGGGGGGATACGCAGTATTTT
CASSQEAGRGDTQYF
>TRBD2|TRBV4-1|TRBJ2-1|many
TGCGCCAGCAGCCAAGGGTTACTTAGCGGGAGGGGCAATGAGCAGTTCTTC
CASSQGLLSGRGNEQFF
>-|TRBV24-1|TRBJ2-1|-
TGTGCCACAAGTGGAAATCTCGGATACAGTGAGCAGTTCTTC
CATSGNLGYSEQFF
>-|TRBV5-1|TRBJ2-7|many
TGCGCCAGCAGCTTGACGGCAGGGATAGGAGAGCAGTACTTC
CASSLTAGIGEQYF
>-|TRBV7-9|TRBJ1-2|few
TGTGCCAGCAGCTTAGCTGAGGCGACAGTCTCTGGCTACACCTTC
CASSLAEATVSGYTF
>-|TRBV5-1|TRBJ1-4|many
TGCGCCAGCAGCTTGGACCGTGCACAAAAACTGTTTTTT
CASSLDRAQKLFF
>-|TRBV6-1|TRBJ2-1|many
TGTGCCAACCTTAATTCGGACAGCCACAATGAGCAGTTCTTC
CANLNSDSHNEQFF
>TRBD2|TRBV20-1|TRBJ2-2|-
TGCAGTGCTAGAGACCAGGTGGCGGGAGGGGATACCGGGGAGCTGTTTTTT
CSARDQVAGGDTGELFF
>-|TRBV11-2|TRBJ1-1|-
TGTGCCAGCAGCCGGTCCGGGACGCCGAACACTGAAGCTTTCTTT
CASSRSGTPNTEAFF
>-|TRBV7-9|TRBJ1-1|many
TGTGCCAGCAGCCAGACACAGGAGGGAAGAGCTTTCTTT
CASSQTQEGRAFF
>-|TRBV24-1|TRBJ2-1|few
TGTGCCACCAGTGAGGGAGGGGGTGAGCAGTTCTTC
CATSEGGGEQFF
>TRBD2|TRBV4-2|TRBJ2-2|-
TGTGCCAGCAGCCGGGGAACCGGGACTAGCGGGGGGGCGGGTCCCGGGGAGCTGTTTTTT
CASSRGTGTSGGAGPGELFF
>-|TRBV19|TRBJ1-6|few
TGTGCCAGTAGTAAGGACAGTGGATATAATTCACCCCTCCACTTT
CASSKDSGYNSPLHF
>-|TRBV11-1|TRBJ2-7|many
TGTGCCAGCAGCTCACTCGGGACAAACTACGAGCAGTACTTC
CASSSLGTNYEQYF
>TRBD2|TRBV4-2|TRBJ2-2|many
TGTGCCAGCAGCCAAGATCCGGAGGGACTAGCGACAAACACCGGGGAGCTGTTTTTT
CASSQDPEGLATNTGELFF
>TRBD1|TRBV3-1|TRBJ2-2|-
TGTGCCAGCAGGCCGGGACAGGGGTCCGGGGAGCTGTTTTTT
CASRPGQGSGELFF
>TRBD1|TRBV6-6|TRBJ2-7|many
TGTGCCAGCAGTTCGAGGGGGCTGAGGGAGCAGTACTTC
CASSSRGLREQYF
>TRBD2|TRBV10-3|TRBJ2-3|many
TGTGCCATCAGTGAAACCCAGCGGGGGGGCCTCTTAGATACGCAGTATTTT
CAISETQRGGLLDTQYF
>TRBD2|TRBV7-4|TRBJ2-3|-
TGTGCCAGCAGCGTGGGGGCCCTAGCGGGGATCGCAGATACGCAGTATTTT
CASSVGALAGIADTQYF
>TRBD1|TRBV6-1|TRBJ2-2|-
TGTGCCAGCGCAACGGGACAGGGGAACACCGGGGAGCTGTTTTTT
CASATGQGNTGELFF
>-|TRBV24-1|TRBJ1-5|many
TGTGCCACCAGTGATTACGGGAGCAATCAGCCCCAGCATTTT
CATSDYGSNQPQHF
>-|TRBV20-1|TRBJ2-3|-
TGCAGTGCTAGAGATCTAGCCAGGGCGCCAGATACGCAGTATTTT
CSARDLARAPDTQYF
>-|TRBV3-1|TRBJ1-1|many
TGTGCCAGCAGCCAAGCTTTCTCCCCTCTAGGAAGGGCGTCCACTGAAGCTTTCTTT
CASSQAFSPLGRASTEAFF
>-|TRBV9|TRBJ1-1|few
TGTGCCAGCAGCGCACGACCGTCGGGGGATCACACTGAAGCTTTCTTT
CASSARPSGDHTEAFF
>-|TRBV5-1|TRBJ2-5|many
TGCGCCAGCAGCCGTGGACCGAGTGAGGAGACCCAGTACTTC
CASSRGPSEETQYF
>TRBD2|TRBV6-1|TRBJ2-3|many
TGTGCCAGCAGCCCCACCTTCGGGGGGAGGACTAGCGGGGTTACGCAGTATTTT
CASSPTFGGRTSGVTQYF
>-|TRBV3-1|TRBJ2-7|many
TGTGCCAGCAGCCAAGCGGACCTAACCTACGAGCAGTACTTC
CASSQADLTYEQYF
>TRBD2|TRBV12-5|TRBJ2-1|many
TGTGCTAGTGGATCAGTCACCGGGACTAGCGGGAGTAATTTGTGGTACAATGAGCAGTTCTTC
CASGSVTGTSGSNLWYNEQFF
>TRBD1|TRBV29-1|TRBJ2-1|many
TGCAGCGCTCCCCGACAGGGGAGCTCCTACAATGAGCAGTTCTTC
CSAPRQGSSYNEQFF
>TRBD2|TRBV6-5|TRBJ2-7|few
TGTGCCAGCAGTTACTCGACGAGTAGCGGGAGTAACCACGAGCAGTACTTC
CASSYSTSSGSNHEQYF
>TRBD1|TRBV5-8|TRBJ1-5|few
TGTGCCAGCAGCAGACCGGGACAGCAAAATCAGCCCCAGCATTTT
CASSRPGQQNQPQHF
>-|TRBV10-3|TRBJ2-3|many
TGTGCCATCAGTGAACCTACGGGGTTTGAGTTAATGGATACGCAGTATTTT
CAISEPTGFELMDTQYF
>-|TRBV5-1|TRBJ1-1|many
TGTGCCAGCAGCGTGGACAGGAACACTGAAGCTTTCTTT
CASSVDRNTEAFF
>TRBD1|TRBV9|TRBJ1-2|many
TGTGCCAGCAGCCCAGGATCCGGGACAGGGGTATTCTATGGCTACACCTTC
CASSPGSGTGVFYGYTF
>-|TRBV20-1|TRBJ2-7|-
TGCAGTGCTCGGTTTATCTCCTACGAGCAGTACTTC
CSARFISYEQYF
>-|TRBV6-1|TRBJ1-2|many
TGTGCCAGCAGCCCCGGACAGTTTGGAAACTATGGCTACACCTTC
CASSPGQFGNYGYTF
>TRBD2|TRBV2|TRBJ2-5|few
TGTGCCAGCAGTTTTCGGGGGGGAGAAGAGACCCAGTACTTC
CASSFRGGEETQYF
>TRBD2|TRBV5-1|TRBJ2-3|many
TGCGCCAGCAGCCCGGGACTAGCGAGCACAGATACGCAGTATTTT
CASSPGLASTDTQYF